What follows are 20 T cell receptor beta chains derived from one specimen sequenced in a study of early T cells in non-severe SARS-CoV-2 infection. TCRdb passed the 5' RACE reads through MiXCR, listing each CDR3 protein once. Here the sample spans 30,000 to 45,000 distinct CDR3 sequences, roughly 9.9% being singletons. Sequencing input: whole blood. Receptor source: an adult who was a healthcare worker with PCR-confirmed SARS-CoV-2 infection or an uninfected control (not recorded which).

This clonotype was detected ten times or more. V gene TRBV19 combines with J gene TRBJ1-2; TRBD1 is a possible D gene (6 bases). Trimming removed 7 bases at V and 0 bases at J, with 12 bases between. This CDR3 contains 14 residues. Germline loops: CDR1 LNHDA, CDR2 SQIVND (reference sequence). The CDR3 reads CASNRGTTNYGYTF. The DNA of the CDR3 is TGTGCCAGTAACCGAGGGACAACTAACTATGGCTACACCTTC.

There are a few counts of this clonotype. The rearrangement joins TRBV5-1 to TRBJ2-3; D unresolved. V was pared by 0 bases and J by 0 bases, with 8 bases between. The CDR3 runs 15 residues. Germline values: CDR1 SGHRS, CDR2 YFSETQ. CDR3 sequence reads: CASSLDRPSTDTQYF. CDR3 coding DNA: TGCGCCAGCAGCTTGGATCGCCCCAGCACAGATACGCAGTATTTT.

This clonotype was counted ten times or more. The chain combines TRBV28 with TRBJ1-2, with D tentatively TRBD1 (5 bases). Germline CDR1 MDHEN, CDR2 SYDVKM. V was clipped by 10 bases and J by 4 bases, with 22 bases between them. This CDR3 spans 15 amino acids. CDR3 sequence (DNA): TGTGCCACCAGGAAGCAAGGGACGGATGGCTATGGCTACACCTTC. Protein sequence: CATRKQGTDGYGYTF.

This clonotype was recorded at least ten times. This chain joins TRBV12-3 or TRBV12-4 and TRBJ1-4, with 7 nucleotides matching TRBD1. After removal of 5 bases from V and 4 bases from J, the junction contained 4 bases not matched to a gene. The CDR3 is made up of 14 amino acids. The CDR3 loop is CASSDGTDNEKLFF. DNA of the CDR3: TGTGCCAGCAGTGACGGGACAGATAATGAAAAACTGTTTTTT.

There are many counts of this clonotype. This sequence joins TRBV5-4 and TRBJ2-5; TRBD1 matches 8 bases. CDR1 and CDR2 (germline): SGHNT, YYREEE (reference sequence). The CDR3 has 13 amino acids. V lost 10 bases, J lost 2 bases, and 7 bases stayed unmatched. CDR3 region: CAGKDREQETQYF. The DNA of the CDR3 is TGTGCCGGCAAGGACAGGGAACAAGAGACCCAGTACTTC. The complete variable domain, with remaining parts taken from reference TRBV5-4 and TRBJ2-5, reads ETGVTQSPTHLIKTRGQQVTLRCSSQSGHNTVSWYQQALGQGPQFIFQYYREEENGRGNFPPRFSGLQFPNYSSELNVNALELDDSALYLCAGKDREQETQYFGPGTRLLVL.

This clonotype was seen at least ten times. The CDR3 loop reads CASSPGRQYGEQFF. CDR3 nucleotides: TGTGCCAGCAGTCCTGGACGTCAGTATGGGGAGCAGTTCTTC. The genes are TRBV12-3 or TRBV12-4 and TRBJ2-1; D unresolved. Trimming took 5 bases from V and 10 from J, leaving 18 bases between them. This CDR3 has 14 amino acids.

This clonotype was recorded many times. The chain employs TRBV6-5 and TRBJ2-5; 11 bases are shared with TRBD2. Per germline, CDR1 MNHEY and CDR2 SVGAGI. V lost 3 bases, J lost 6 bases, and 3 bases stayed unmatched. This CDR3 is 14 amino acids long. The CDR3 protein is CASSYSGGAQTQYF. CDR3 DNA: TGTGCCAGCAGTTATAGCGGGGGGGCGCAGACCCAGTACTTC.

This clonotype was found many times. The V gene is TRBV7-8, the J gene TRBJ2-1; D tentatively fits TRBD1 or TRBD2 (6 bases each). The CDR3 runs to 12 residues. The germline V gene has CDR1 SGHVS and CDR2 FQNEAQ. V was shortened by 5 bases and J by 12 bases, with 14 bases between the two germline ends. CDR3 coding DNA: TGTGCCAGCAGCGAGGGGGGCGGATCGCAGTTCTTC. Protein product: CASSEGGGSQFF.

This clonotype was detected ten times or more. This sequence joins TRBV6-4 and TRBJ2-3, with TRBD1 as a possible D gene (6 bases). CDR1 is MRHNA, CDR2 SNTAGT, per germline. The CDR3 contains 15 residues. V lost 6 bases to trimming and J lost 4 bases, with 17 bases between them. CDR3 sequence reads: CASRSQGDRADTQYF. In DNA, the CDR3 is TGTGCCAGCAGGTCACAGGGTGATAGGGCAGATACGCAGTATTTT.

In its sample, this clonotype was seen many times. The chain carries TRBV14 and TRBJ2-7; D is perhaps TRBD1 (6 bases). V shed 1 base and J shed 3 bases, with 16 bases lying between them. This CDR3 comprises 16 residues. Per the germline V gene, CDR1 is SGHDN and CDR2 is FVKESK. The CDR3 loop reads CASSQAQTGFHYEQYF. The CDR3 bases are TGTGCCAGCAGCCAAGCCCAAACAGGGTTCCACTACGAGCAGTACTTC.

This clonotype has at least ten counts. The V and J genes are TRBV6-2 or TRBV6-3 and TRBJ2-5; 9 bases match TRBD1. CDR1 and CDR2 (germline): MNHEY, SVGEGT. This CDR3 is 14 amino acids long. V shed 2 bases, J shed 5 bases, and the junction held 3 bases outside the gene matches. In nucleotides, the CDR3 is TGTGCCAGCAGTTACCGGGACAGGGATGAGACCCAGTACTTC. Its translation: CASSYRDRDETQYF.

This clonotype was counted at least ten times. The chain uses TRBV12-2 and TRBJ2-7; the table's D gene call, TRBD2, was not cross checked with the DNA. TRBV12-2 is designated a pseudogene. CDR3 length: 16 residues. The CDR3 reads CASRPTGTSGSYEQYF. The CDR3 bases are TGTGCAAGTCGACCTACCGGGACTAGCGGATCCTACGAGCAGTACTTC.

The chain couples TRBV7-2 to TRBJ1-6; 9 bases line up with TRBD1. The CDR3 is 15 residues long. CDR1 is SGHTA, CDR2 FQGNSA, per germline. The V and J ends lost 5 bases and 7 bases, in that order; junction bases with no gene match: 6. CDR3 sequence reads: CASSQRTGGNSPLHF. In DNA, the CDR3 is TGTGCCAGCAGCCAGAGAACAGGGGGCAATTCACCCCTCCACTTT.

The table lists this clonotype with many counts. This rearrangement joins TRBV11-2 to TRBJ1-2; D gene unclear. This CDR3 has 19 residues. Trimming pared 5 bases from V and 4 bases from J, leaving 29 bases between. CDR1 is SGHAT and CDR2 is FQNNGV in the germline V gene. DNA for the CDR3: TGTGCCAGCAGCGCAGGCAGAGTGGTCAGGACTTTGGCCTCCTATGGCTACACCTTC. This sequence encodes CASSAGRVVRTLASYGYTF.

There are many counts of this clonotype. The gene calls are TRBV12-3 or TRBV12-4 and TRBJ1-3; D gene ambiguous. CDR3 length equals 13 residues. The V gene lost 3 bases and the J gene lost 3 bases, with 6 bases spanning the gap. CDR3 region: CASSFNIGNTIYF. The CDR3 DNA reads as TGTGCCAGCAGTTTTAACATTGGAAACACCATATATTTT.

This clonotype has more than one count but fewer than ten. This chain connects TRBV6-2 or TRBV6-3 to TRBJ1-6; 8 nucleotides match TRBD1. V lost 7 bases and J lost 10; bases outside the gene matches: 9. The CDR3 consists of 14 residues. Per germline, CDR1 MNHEY and CDR2 SVGEGT. This chain's CDR3 is CASTLGRGRSPLHF. As DNA, the CDR3 is TGTGCCAGCACGTTGGGCAGGGGGCGATCACCCCTCCACTTT.

Ten or more counts support this clonotype. The chain combines TRBV12-3 or TRBV12-4 with TRBJ2-7; D may correspond to TRBD1 or TRBD2 (6 bases each). The length of the CDR3 is 11 residues. V lost 6 bases, J lost 9 bases, and 12 bases lay in between. CDR3 loop: CASSYRGVQYF. The DNA for the CDR3 is TGTGCCAGCAGCTATAGGGGGGTGCAGTACTTC.

This clonotype is a singleton in its sample. The J gene is TRBJ1-5, the V gene TRBV15; no definite D call. Germline-derived CDR1 and CDR2 are LNHNV and YYDKDF (reference sequence). The ends were cut back, 3 bases at V and 2 bases at J, with 14 bases in the middle. The CDR3 contains 16 residues. The CDR3 DNA reads TGTGCCACCAGCAGGGCTGACATAGGTGGCAATCAGCCCCAGCATTTT. Its protein product is CATSRADIGGNQPQHF.

V and J are TRBV7-6 and TRBJ2-1; TRBD1 is a possible D gene (6 bases). The CDR3 spans 14 residues. The V gene's germline CDR1 is SGHVS and CDR2 FNYEAQ. V lost 2 bases, J lost 6 bases, and 11 bases lay in between. CDR3 nucleotide sequence: TGTGCCAGCAGCTTATCAGGGGCCAGCAATGAGCAGTTCTTC. This translates into CASSLSGASNEQFF.

This clonotype was found many times. CDR3 DNA sequence: TGTGCCAGCAGAAGGGAGGACCGGGACGCCCAGTTCTTC. It codes for CASRREDRDAQFF. The genes are TRBV6-5 and TRBJ2-1; TRBD2 might be the D (6 bases). Between the trimmed V and J ends, which lost 6 bases and 13 bases, there was a span of 19 bases. The CDR3 consists of 13 residues. Germline lookup yields CDR1 MNHEY and CDR2 SVGAGI.